These 19 T cell receptor beta chains came from one sample sequenced in a study of T cells in Graves' hyperthyroidism and ophthalmopathy. Amplified regions were TCR beta CDR3 sequences from RNA transcripts. HTBI primers were employed in a first-round RT-PCR of the TCR CDR3. MiXCR was run by TCRdb on the multiplex PCR reads, yielding one entry per CDR3 protein. The table includes 300,000 to 350,000 distinct CDR3 sequences, less than 20% detected once. The sample was blood. The receptors derive from a middle-aged woman with Graves' ophthalmopathy.

The chain carries TRBV12-3 or TRBV12-4 and TRBJ2-7, with 7 bases matching TRBD1. The CDR3 is 14 residues long. V was pared by 3 bases and J by 7 bases, with 9 bases of the junction left unmatched. CDR3 nucleotide sequence: TGTGCCAGCAGTTTCCTGGACAGGTCTGGGGAGCAGTACTTC. It specifies CASSFLDRSGEQYF.

This clonotype was found many times. The chain employs TRBV20-1 and TRBJ2-7, with 8 bases lining up with TRBD1. The V and J ends lost 0 bases and 2 bases, in that order; junction bases with no gene match: 6. The CDR3 is 15 residues long. Germline CDR1 is DFQATT and CDR2 is SNEGSKA (reference sequence). The CDR3 DNA reads as TGCAGTGCTAGAGATCGGACAGGGACCCCCTACGAGCAGTACTTC. This codes for CSARDRTGTPYEQYF.

The table lists this clonotype with a few counts. The V and J genes are TRBV19 and TRBJ1-2; a weak D match, TRBD1 (5 bases). This CDR3 spans 16 amino acids. V gave up 6 bases and J gave up 6 bases, with 23 bases separating them. CDR1 LNHDA and CDR2 SQIVND come from the germline V gene (reference sequence). CDR3 region: CASSSFSGRGVNGYTF. CDR3 DNA: TGTGCCAGTAGCTCCTTCTCGGGGAGGGGTGTGAATGGCTACACCTTC.

This clonotype was recorded many times. The chain joins TRBV20-1 to TRBJ2-7; 7 nucleotides align to TRBD1. The V segment lost 3 bases and the J segment 0 bases; nucleotides outside the gene matches: 11. Germline CDR1 DFQATT, CDR2 SNEGSKA (reference sequence). The CDR3 spans 16 residues. The CDR3 reads CSARAYRDSSSYEQYF. The CDR3 nucleotides read TGCAGTGCTAGGGCTTACCGGGACAGTAGCTCCTACGAGCAGTACTTC.

This clonotype was seen repeatedly, ten times or more. The chain employs TRBV18 and TRBJ2-2; D unclear. CDR3 size: 15 residues. Germline loops: CDR1 KGHSH, CDR2 LQKENI. V was shortened by 1 base and J by 6 bases, with 12 bases between the two germline ends. CDR3 sequence (DNA): TGTGCCAGCTCACCACGCCAGACCAAGGCCGGGGAGCTGTTTTTT. It codes for CASSPRQTKAGELFF. Complete variable domain (other parts from reference TRBV18 and TRBJ2-2): NAGVMQNPRHLVRRRGQEARLRCSPMKGHSHVYWYRQLPEEGLKFMVYLQKENIIDESGMPKERFSAEFPKEGPSILRIQQVVRGDSAAYFCASSPRQTKAGELFFGEGSRLTVL.

This clonotype occurred many times. This chain connects TRBV29-1 to TRBJ1-1, with 8 bases that match TRBD1. J was trimmed by 0 bases and V by 4 bases; bases with no gene match: 7. The CDR3 totals 15 residues. Germline V gene data show CDR1 as SQVTM and CDR2 as ANQGSEA. The CDR3 loop is CSVGLRQGLNTEAFF. The CDR3 DNA reads as TGCAGCGTTGGTCTCCGACAGGGGCTGAACACTGAAGCTTTCTTT.

This clonotype was seen a few times. This may be a read error: a much more frequent sequence differs by one nucleotide. This rearrangement joins TRBV6-2 or TRBV6-3 to TRBJ1-2; maybe TRBD1 (6 bases). CDR3 size: 15 residues. Per the germline V gene, CDR1 is MNHEY and CDR2 is SVGEGT. The CDR3 loop reads CVSSWSPGQLNGYTF. The DNA for the CDR3 is TGTGTCAGCAGTTGGTCCCCTGGACAGCTAAATGGCTACACCTTC.

Ten or more counts support this clonotype. J is TRBJ2-7 and V is TRBV4-1, with TRBD2 matching over 7 bases. V was clipped by 4 bases and J by 3 bases; unmatched bases: 12. Per the germline V gene, CDR1 is MGHRA and CDR2 is YSYEKL. The CDR3 consists of 16 residues. CDR3: CASSPITGAGHYEQYF. The CDR3 DNA sequence: TGCGCCAGCAGCCCCATTACGGGAGCGGGGCACTACGAGCAGTACTTC.

This clonotype has only a few counts. The genes are TRBV12-3 or TRBV12-4 and TRBJ2-7, with D unclear. The V end was cut by 6 bases, the J end by 7 bases, with 10 bases between. CDR3 length equals 11 residues. CDR3 DNA sequence: TGTGCCAGCAGGTCTAGAGAGGAGCAGTACTTC. This gives the protein CASRSREEQYF.

There are many counts of this clonotype. This chain connects TRBV11-2 to TRBJ1-1; TRBD1 might be the D (6 bases). The CDR3 has 17 residues. Trimming left V 2 bases short and J 6 bases short, with 22 bases between. Germline assignment: CDR1 SGHAT and CDR2 FQNNGV. CDR3 sequence (DNA): TGTGCCAGCAGCTTATTGCGCCGAGGGGGTGCGAGAGCTGAAGCTTTCTTT. Its protein product is CASSLLRRGGARAEAFF.

The sample holds many counts of this clonotype. V and J are TRBV29-1 and TRBJ2-5; the match to TRBD2 covers 10 bases. Germline values: CDR1 SQVTM, CDR2 ANQGSEA. The junction had 6 bases not matched to a gene; V was cut back by 7 bases and J by 4 bases. The CDR3 runs to 13 residues. This chain's CDR3 is CSAGGLALETQYF. CDR3 nucleotides: TGCAGCGCCGGGGGACTAGCGCTAGAGACCCAGTACTTC.

This clonotype was seen many times. J is TRBJ2-7 and V is TRBV29-1, with a weak D call TRBD1 (6 bases). The CDR3 runs 14 residues. Germline assignment: CDR1 SQVTM and CDR2 ANQGSEA. Trimming stripped 4 bases from V and 2 bases from J, with 15 bases between. This CDR3 is CSVGAQGLTYEQYF. The CDR3 bases are TGCAGCGTTGGCGCACAGGGATTAACCTACGAGCAGTACTTC.

This clonotype was seen at least ten times. The chain recombines TRBV5-1 with TRBJ1-1, with a weak D call TRBD1 (5 bases). Per germline, CDR1 SGHRS and CDR2 YFSETQ. The CDR3 has 16 residues. Trimming removed 1 base from V and 5 bases from J, with 18 bases in between. CDR3 DNA sequence: TGCGCCAGCAGCTTGAAATCAGGGAGTTTGGAAACTGAAGCTTTCTTT. Protein sequence: CASSLKSGSLETEAFF. Full variable domain (missing parts from reference TRBV5-1 and TRBJ1-1): KAGVTQTPRYLIKTRGQQVTLSCSPISGHRSVSWYQQTPGQGLQFLFEYFSETQRNKGNFPGRFSGRQFSNSRSEMNVSTLELGDSALYLCASSLKSGSLETEAFFGQGTRLTVV.

This clonotype has at least ten counts. The genes are TRBV12-3 or TRBV12-4 and TRBJ2-2, with 13 bases fitting TRBD2. This CDR3 is built from 18 residues. V was clipped by 5 bases and J by 6 bases; unmatched bases: 12. CDR3 sequence: CASSPSRLAGGPAGELFF. As DNA, the CDR3 is TGTGCCAGCAGTCCCAGTAGACTAGCGGGAGGTCCTGCCGGGGAGCTGTTTTTT.

The sample holds many counts of this clonotype. V gene TRBV9 combines with J gene TRBJ2-2, with D uncertain. The CDR3 has 15 residues. Between the trimmed V and J ends, which lost 4 bases and 5 bases, there was a span of 15 bases. From germline, CDR1 is SGDLS and CDR2 YYNGEE. This CDR3 reads CASSSTPLWTGELFF. CDR3 nucleotide sequence: TGTGCCAGCAGCTCCACACCCTTGTGGACCGGGGAGCTGTTTTTT.

This clonotype was recorded many times. The chain carries TRBV11-2 and TRBJ1-2; TRBD1 matches at 7 bases. The CDR3 covers 18 residues. The trim removed 5 bases at V and 3 bases at J, leaving 18 bases unmatched. Germline V gene sequence: CDR1 SGHAT, CDR2 FQNNGV. DNA for the CDR3: TGTGCCAGCAGCCCTTACCTTCTCCGGGACAGAGCCGACTATGGCTACACCTTC. Protein product: CASSPYLLRDRADYGYTF.

This clonotype was observed at least ten times. The V gene is TRBV7-2, the J gene TRBJ2-7; D remains ambiguous. Germline CDR1 is SGHTA and CDR2 is FQGNSA. Trimming took off 1 base at V and 6 bases at J, with 16 bases between the two ends. This CDR3 region has 15 residues. CDR3 amino acids: CASSLERSRSSEQYF. In nucleotides, the CDR3 is TGTGCCAGCAGCTTAGAGCGAAGTCGGAGCTCCGAGCAGTACTTC.

At least ten counts were recorded for this clonotype. The V and J genes are TRBV19 and TRBJ1-2, with 9 positions matching TRBD1. The CDR3 is made up of 14 amino acids. J was trimmed by 7 bases and V by 3 bases; bases with no gene match: 6. Germline assignment: CDR1 LNHDA and CDR2 SQIVND (reference sequence). The CDR3 region is CASSIRDRERGYTF. CDR3 DNA: TGTGCCAGTAGTATCCGGGACAGGGAACGTGGCTACACCTTC.

This clonotype was seen repeatedly, ten times or more. The chain recombines TRBV7-2 with TRBJ2-7; weak D call: TRBD2 (5 bases). This CDR3 has 15 residues. V lost 1 base and J 3 bases, leaving 13 bases between the germline ends. Germline V gene lookup returns CDR1 SGHTA and CDR2 FQGNSA. The chain's CDR3 is CASSLEASSNYEQYF. In DNA form, the CDR3 reads TGTGCCAGCAGCTTAGAGGCTAGCTCCAACTACGAGCAGTACTTC.